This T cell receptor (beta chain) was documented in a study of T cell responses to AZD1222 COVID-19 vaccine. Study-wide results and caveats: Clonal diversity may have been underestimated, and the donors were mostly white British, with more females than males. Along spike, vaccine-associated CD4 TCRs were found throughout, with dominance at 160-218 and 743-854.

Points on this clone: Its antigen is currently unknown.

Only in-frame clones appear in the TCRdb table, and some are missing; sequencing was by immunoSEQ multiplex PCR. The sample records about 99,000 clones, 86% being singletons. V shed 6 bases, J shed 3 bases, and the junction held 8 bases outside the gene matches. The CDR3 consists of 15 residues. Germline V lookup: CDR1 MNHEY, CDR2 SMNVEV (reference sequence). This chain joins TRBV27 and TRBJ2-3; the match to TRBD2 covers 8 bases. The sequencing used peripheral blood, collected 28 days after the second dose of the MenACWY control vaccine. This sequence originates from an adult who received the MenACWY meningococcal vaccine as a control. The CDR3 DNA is TGTGCCAGCAGGTCATTGGGCGGGGGGACAGATACGCAGTATTTT. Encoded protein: CASRSLGGGTDTQYF.